Below are 20 T cell receptor beta chains sequenced from a single sample in a study of control samples from healthy donors and cancer patients. Libraries were prepared by immunoSEQ multiplex PCR; TCRdb keeps only in-frame clonotypes and omits some of them. This sample yields around 170,000 clones, of which approximately 90% are seen a single time; around 1.5% belongs to the top ten. Input material: blood. The receptors stem from a man aged 25-45 years in good health.

The CDR3 coding sequence is TGCGCCAGCAGCTTGAGGAGGGCCCGCAATCAGCCCCAGCATTTT. It is translated as CASSLRRARNQPQHF. The chain joins TRBV5-1 to TRBJ1-5; unclear D gene. Germline V gene lookup returns CDR1 SGHRS and CDR2 YFSETQ. V was trimmed by 1 base and J by 2 bases, leaving 10 bases between them. The CDR3 is 15 residues long.

This chain joins TRBV24-1 and TRBJ2-1; a possible D gene is TRBD2 (7 bases). The CDR3 length is 14 residues. Between the trimmed V and J ends, which lost 8 bases and 1 base, there was a span of 11 bases. Germline V gene lookup returns CDR1 KGHDR and CDR2 SFDVKD. CDR3: CATTGGPSYNEQFF. The DNA for the CDR3 is TGTGCCACCACCGGGGGGCCTTCCTACAATGAGCAGTTCTTC.

Concerning this clone itself: This sample includes further DNA sequences coding for the same CDR3. The chain recombines TRBV30 with TRBJ2-7; 12 bases line up with TRBD2. V lost 3 bases and J lost 1; bases outside the gene matches: 1. The germline V gene has CDR1 GTSNPN and CDR2 SVGIG (reference sequence). The CDR3 length is 14 residues. CDR3 sequence: CAWRGTSGSYEQYF. The CDR3 region has the DNA TGTGCCTGGAGGGGGACTAGCGGGTCCTACGAGCAGTACTTC.

As concerns this clone: The CDR3 carries no conserved terminal phenylalanine or tryptophan, so it likely arises from a read error. The DNA is left out, because the CDR3 cannot be placed on it with certainty; the CDR3 is given as TCRdb lists it. The chain uses TRBV15 and TRBJ1-1; the table's TRBD1 call for D was not verified on the DNA. The germline CDR1 and CDR2 sequences are LNHNV and YYDKDF (reference sequence). The CDR3 length equals 13 residues, ends included. Here the CDR3 reads CATSRDWDSLRSS.

The rearrangement uses TRBV29-1 and TRBJ1-2, with D possibly matching TRBD1 (5 bases). The germline V gene has CDR1 SQVTM and CDR2 ANQGSEA. CDR3 length: 16 amino acids. V lost 6 bases and J 0 bases, leaving 20 bases between the germline ends. Here the CDR3 reads CSVGASLCDANYGYTF. The CDR3 DNA sequence: TGCAGCGTCGGGGCCTCGTTGTGCGATGCTAACTATGGCTACACCTTC.

The rearrangement links TRBV18 to TRBJ2-6, with 8 bases identical to TRBD1. V dropped 2 bases and J dropped 0; count of bases not matched to a gene: 9. This CDR3 spans 19 amino acids. The germline V gene has CDR1 KGHSH and CDR2 LQKENI. CDR3 sequence (DNA): TGTGCCAGCTCACCAAAAGGACAGGGTACCTCCTCTGGGGCCAACGTCCTGACTTTC. Protein sequence: CASSPKGQGTSSGANVLTF. The full variable domain, completed using reference TRBV18 and TRBJ2-6, is NAGVMQNPRHLVRRRGQEARLRCSPMKGHSHVYWYRQLPEEGLKFMVYLQKENIIDESGMPKERFSAEFPKEGPSILRIQQVVRGDSAAYFCASSPKGQGTSSGANVLTFGAGSRLTVL.

This clone was counted once. The rearrangement links TRBV5-6 to TRBJ2-7; 9 bases fit TRBD1. This CDR3 has 14 residues. With V trimmed by 7 bases and J by 6 bases, 11 bases remained unmatched. CDR1 and CDR2 from the germline V gene are SGHDT and YYEEEE. The CDR3 protein is CASGTGSVWGEQYF. The CDR3 coding sequence is TGTGCCAGCGGGACAGGGTCAGTTTGGGGCGAGCAGTACTTC.

The genes are TRBV4-1 and TRBJ1-2; a weak D match, TRBD1 (5 bases). The germline V gene has CDR1 MGHRA and CDR2 YSYEKL. The length of the CDR3 is 15 residues. Trimming took off 0 bases at V and 6 bases at J, with 14 bases between the two ends. The CDR3 DNA sequence: TGCGCCAGCAGCCAAGAGGGTGGCGGCAGGGATGGCTACACCTTC. Its protein is CASSQEGGGRDGYTF.

With respect to this clone: At one end the junction does not follow the germline gene, possibly because of a read error. V and J are TRBV11-2 and TRBJ2-7; the match to TRBD2 covers 10 bases. Germline assignment: CDR1 SGHAT and CDR2 FQNNGV. The CDR3 is 12 amino acids. DNA for the CDR3: TGTGCCGGCAGCTTAGCGGGAGGCGAGCAGTACTTC. Translating gives CAGSLAGGEQYF.

This chain links TRBV19 with TRBJ1-1; tentatively, D is TRBD1 (5 bases). CDR3 length: 13 residues. Germline-derived CDR1 and CDR2 are LNHDA and SQIVND (reference sequence). V lost 5 bases to trimming and J lost 3 bases, with 10 bases between them. The CDR3 nucleotides read TGTGCCAGTAGTCAAGGGGTCGACACTGAAGCTTTCTTT. This sequence encodes CASSQGVDTEAFF.

J is TRBJ1-4 and V is TRBV28; no clear D gene. Per the germline V gene, CDR1 is MDHEN and CDR2 is SYDVKM. This CDR3 contains 15 residues. Trimming took 7 bases from V and 7 from J, leaving 19 bases between them. The CDR3 spells CASTFNVGFSEKLFF. CDR3 nucleotide sequence: TGTGCCAGCACCTTCAACGTAGGGTTTTCTGAAAAACTGTTTTTT.

The chain carries TRBV2 and TRBJ1-1; unclear D gene. Deletions cut 8 bases from V and 6 bases from J, with 16 bases between. The CDR3 loop spans 13 amino acids. The germline V gene has CDR1 SNHLY and CDR2 FYNNEI. The CDR3 sequence is CASASPFSAEAFF. CDR3 coding DNA: TGTGCCAGCGCTAGTCCCTTTTCCGCTGAAGCTTTCTTT.

The chain is built from TRBV6-2 or TRBV6-3 and TRBJ2-7, with D hard to call. The germline V and J ends were trimmed by 4 bases and 6 bases, with 10 bases remaining between them. The germline V gene has CDR1 MNHEY and CDR2 SVGEGT. The CDR3 is 12 residues long. This chain's CDR3 is CASSLGAGEQYF. DNA of the CDR3: TGTGCCAGCAGTTTAGGAGCAGGCGAGCAGTACTTC.

This rearrangement joins TRBV5-1 to TRBJ2-7; possibly TRBD2 for D (6 bases). Deletions cut 5 bases from V and 5 bases from J, with 17 bases between. CDR1 and CDR2 from the germline V gene are SGHRS and YFSETQ. The CDR3 is made up of 14 amino acids. The CDR3: CASSHGGQRNEQYF. CDR3 sequence (DNA): TGCGCCAGCAGTCACGGAGGGCAGCGTAACGAGCAGTACTTC.

V usage is TRBV5-1 and J usage is TRBJ2-7; the D is unclear. The V gene lost 0 bases and the J gene lost 2 bases, with 9 bases spanning the gap. Germline V lookup: CDR1 SGHRS, CDR2 YFSETQ. The CDR3 length is 14 residues. This CDR3 reads CASSLGGSTYEQYF. CDR3 DNA sequence: TGCGCCAGCAGCTTGGGGGGTTCGACCTACGAGCAGTACTTC.

V and J are TRBV19 and TRBJ1-5, with 7 bases identical to TRBD1. This CDR3 has 15 amino acids. V gave up 8 bases and J gave up 9 bases; unmatched junction bases: 16. Germline V lookup: CDR1 LNHDA, CDR2 SQIVND (reference sequence). DNA of the CDR3: TGTGCCAGTCGGCCTGACAGGGAGAAATCCGGGCCCCAGCATTTT. Its translation is CASRPDREKSGPQHF.

A few counts support this clone. This chain connects TRBV7-2 to TRBJ2-4; possibly TRBD1 or TRBD2 for D (5 bases each). Germline CDR1 SGHTA, CDR2 FQGNSA. V lost 5 bases to trimming and J lost 0 bases, with 11 bases between them. This CDR3 contains 15 residues. CDR3 sequence: CASSRDPLAKNIQYF. CDR3 nucleotides: TGTGCCAGCAGCCGGGACCCTCTAGCCAAAAACATTCAGTACTTC.

The genes are TRBV7-6 and TRBJ1-1, with TRBD1 matching 9 bases. CDR3 length: 14 amino acids. Germline CDR1 is SGHVS and CDR2 is FNYEAQ. The J segment lost 10 bases and the V segment lost 1 base, leaving 7 bases of the junction unmatched. The CDR3 loop reads CASSLGDRAIAAFF. The CDR3 DNA reads as TGTGCCAGCAGCTTAGGGGACAGGGCTATAGCAGCTTTCTTT.

The gene calls are TRBV15 and TRBJ1-4, with D unclear. The length of the CDR3 is 14 residues. Germline lookup yields CDR1 LNHNV and CDR2 YYDKDF (reference sequence). V dropped 1 base and J dropped 7 bases, with 10 bases sitting between them. CDR3 in DNA: TGTGCCACCAGCAGAGCCCTACTGGGTGAAAAACTGTTTTTT. Its protein is CATSRALLGEKLFF.

Note on this clone: This sample also contains other DNA sequences that code for the same CDR3. V usage is TRBV18 and J usage is TRBJ1-2, with TRBD1 matching 7 bases. This CDR3 spans 13 amino acids. Unmatched junction bases numbered 4, after V lost 6 bases and J lost 3 bases. Looked up from germline, CDR1 is KGHSH and CDR2 is LQKENI. The CDR3 bases are TGTGCCAGCTCGCCCGGACAGGACTATGGCTACACCTTC. It translates to CASSPGQDYGYTF.